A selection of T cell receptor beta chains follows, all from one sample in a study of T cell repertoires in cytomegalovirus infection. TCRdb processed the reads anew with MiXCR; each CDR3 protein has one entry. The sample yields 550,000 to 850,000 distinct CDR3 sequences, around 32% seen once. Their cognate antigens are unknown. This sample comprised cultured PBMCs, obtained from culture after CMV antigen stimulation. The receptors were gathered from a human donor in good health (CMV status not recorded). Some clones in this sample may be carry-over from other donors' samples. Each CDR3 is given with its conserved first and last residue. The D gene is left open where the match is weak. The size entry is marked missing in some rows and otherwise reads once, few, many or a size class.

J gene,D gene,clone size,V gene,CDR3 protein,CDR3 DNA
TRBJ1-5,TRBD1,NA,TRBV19,CASSSSGQGVNQPQHF,TGTGCCAGTAGTTCCTCGGGACAGGGTGTCAATCAGCCCCAGCATTTT
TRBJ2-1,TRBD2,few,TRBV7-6,CASSLGAGLDFGEQFF,TGTGCCAGCAGCTTAGGTGCGGGACTAGATTTCGGTGAGCAGTTCTTC
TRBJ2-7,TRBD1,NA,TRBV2,CASTGTGYSYEQYF,TGTGCCAGTACCGGGACAGGGTACTCCTACGAGCAGTACTTC
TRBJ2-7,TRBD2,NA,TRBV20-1,CSARGTSGYYEQYF,TGCAGTGCTAGAGGGACTAGCGGGTACTACGAGCAGTACTTC
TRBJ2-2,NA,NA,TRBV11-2,CASSPRASFTGELFF,TGTGCCAGCAGCCCCCGAGCGAGTTTCACCGGGGAGCTGTTTTTT
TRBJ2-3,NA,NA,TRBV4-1,CASSQDLRPGHPTDTQYF,TGCGCCAGCAGCCAAGATCTTCGCCCCGGCCATCCCACAGATACGCAGTATTTT
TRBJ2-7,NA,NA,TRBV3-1,CASSQGTNTYEQYF,TGTGCCAGCAGCCAAGGGACCAACACCTACGAGCAGTACTTC
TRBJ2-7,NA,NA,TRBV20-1,CSASDLTYEQYF,TGCAGTGCTTCCGACTTGACCTACGAGCAGTACTTC
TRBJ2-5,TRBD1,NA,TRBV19,CASSKRGPEETQYF,TGTGCCAGTAGTAAAAGGGGGCCGGAAGAGACCCAGTACTTC
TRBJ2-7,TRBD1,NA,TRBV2,CASSERQGSSYEQYF,TGTGCCAGCAGTGAACGACAGGGGAGCTCCTACGAGCAGTACTTC
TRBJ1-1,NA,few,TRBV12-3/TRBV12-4,CASSKQGATEAFF,TGTGCCAGCAGTAAGCAGGGAGCCACTGAAGCTTTCTTT
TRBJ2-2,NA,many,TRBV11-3,CASSLIFTGELFF,TGTGCCAGCAGCTTAATCTTTACCGGGGAGCTGTTTTTT
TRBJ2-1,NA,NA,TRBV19,CAAQSRGGYGEQFF,TGTGCCGCCCAGAGCAGGGGAGGGTATGGTGAGCAGTTCTTC
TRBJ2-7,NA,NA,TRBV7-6,CASSRASPYEQYF,TGTGCCAGCAGCAGAGCTAGTCCCTACGAGCAGTACTTC
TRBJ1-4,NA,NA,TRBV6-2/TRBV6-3,CASSSPTEYNEKLFF,TGTGCCAGCAGCTCTCCGACGGAATATAATGAAAAACTGTTTTTT
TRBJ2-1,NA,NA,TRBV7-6,CASSFGRVNNEQFF,TGTGCCAGCAGCTTCGGCAGGGTCAACAATGAGCAGTTCTTC
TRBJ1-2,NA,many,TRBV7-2,CASSLRQGLNYGYTF,TGTGCCAGCAGCTTAAGGCAGGGGTTGAACTATGGCTACACCTTC
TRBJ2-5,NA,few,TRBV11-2,CASSANIQGQETQYF,TGTGCCAGCAGCGCCAATATTCAGGGGCAAGAGACCCAGTACTTC
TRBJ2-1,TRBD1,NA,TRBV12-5,CASGLAPSGTVIEQFF,TGTGCTAGTGGTTTGGCCCCGTCCGGGACAGTAATAGAGCAGTTCTTC
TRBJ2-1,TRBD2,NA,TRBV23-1,CASITGTSGSSSYNEQFF,TGCGCCAGCATTACCGGGACTAGCGGGAGTAGCTCCTACAATGAGCAGTTCTTC
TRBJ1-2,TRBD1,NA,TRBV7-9,CASSQPGTGSIDGYTF,TGTGCCAGCAGCCAACCCGGGACAGGGAGCATTGATGGCTACACCTTC
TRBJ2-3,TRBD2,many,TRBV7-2,CASSFSRSSGGHTDTQYF,TGTGCCAGCAGCTTTAGTCGGTCTAGCGGGGGGCACACAGATACGCAGTATTTT
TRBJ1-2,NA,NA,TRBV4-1,CASSPGSRKTVGYTF,TGCGCCAGCAGCCCTGGGAGTCGCAAGACGGTTGGCTACACCTTC
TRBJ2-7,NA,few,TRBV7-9,CASSSKGGDEQYF,TGTGCCAGCAGCTCCAAAGGGGGGGACGAGCAGTACTTC
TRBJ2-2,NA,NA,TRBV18,CASSPVVVANTGELFF,TGTGCCAGCTCCCCTGTCGTGGTCGCGAACACCGGGGAGCTGTTTTTT
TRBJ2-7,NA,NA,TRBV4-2,CASSQDSSIYEQYF,TGTGCCAGCAGCCAAGACTCGTCAATCTACGAGCAGTACTTC
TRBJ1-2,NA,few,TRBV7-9,CASSLATNYGYTF,TGTGCCAGCAGCTTAGCGACTAACTATGGCTACACCTTC
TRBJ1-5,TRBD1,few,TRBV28,CASSIHRGRSNQPQHF,TGTGCCAGCAGTATCCACAGGGGGCGTAGCAATCAGCCCCAGCATTTT
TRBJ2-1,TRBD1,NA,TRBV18,CASSPRTGNYEQFF,TGTGCCAGCTCACCGCGGACAGGGAACTATGAGCAGTTCTTC
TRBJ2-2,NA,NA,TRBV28,CASITFTGELFF,TGTGCCAGCATTACGTTTACCGGGGAGCTGTTTTTT
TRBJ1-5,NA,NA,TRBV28,CASSFRGNSNQPQHF,TGTGCCAGCAGTTTTCGAGGGAATAGCAATCAGCCCCAGCATTTT
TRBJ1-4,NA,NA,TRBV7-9,CASSSPDEDNEKLFF,TGTGCCAGCAGCTCCCCAGACGAGGATAATGAAAAACTGTTTTTT
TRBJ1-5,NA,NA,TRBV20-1,CSAILSNQPQHF,TGCAGTGCTATTCTCAGCAATCAGCCCCAGCATTTT
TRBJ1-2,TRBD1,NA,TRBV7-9,CASSPTGEEGYGYTF,TGTGCCAGCAGCCCGACAGGGGAAGAAGGCTATGGCTACACCTTC
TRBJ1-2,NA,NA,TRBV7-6,CASSFVGFYGYTF,TGTGCCAGCAGCTTTGTCGGTTTTTATGGCTACACCTTC
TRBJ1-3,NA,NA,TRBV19,CASSRASGNTIYF,TGTGCCAGTAGCAGGGCCTCTGGAAACACCATATATTTT
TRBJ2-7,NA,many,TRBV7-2,CASSQFMASGPNYEQYF,TGTGCCAGCAGCCAATTTATGGCCTCGGGACCAAACTACGAGCAGTACTTC